This TCR beta chain was profiled in a study of cytomegalovirus exposure and HLA in healthy donors. Background on the study: When 350 to 500 donors were genotyped, just over 80% of them were found to fall in the Caucasian-associated ancestry cluster.

Per the germline V gene, CDR1 is SGHNT and CDR2 is YYREEE (reference sequence). The CDR3 consists of 15 residues. V was clipped by 4 bases and J by 8 bases, with 19 bases between them. Whereas donors were nominally healthy upon sampling, unrecorded immune exposures were probable. PCR primers comprised 60 Vbeta and 13 Jbeta primers. Sequencing was performed with immunoSEQ multiplex PCR; in TCRdb, only in-frame clones are kept and a portion is missing. The sample has about 180,000 clones, 60% to 80% seen once; the top ten hold 5% to 8%. The V and J genes are TRBV5-4 and TRBJ2-4; maybe TRBD2 (5 bases). The TCR originated in a man aged 40-55 years in good health and CMV-seropositive. The sequenced material came from PBMCs. CDR3 DNA: TGTGCCAGCAGCCGGGGATCCGGGTATCCAGACATTCAGTACTTC. It encodes CASSRGSGYPDIQYF.